This T cell receptor (beta chain) was recovered during a study of regulatory T cells in long-lasting Graves disease. Findings of the study overall: Persistent patients shared thousands of public clonotypes among themselves. Newly diagnosed patients shared fewer, at under 1,000.

Arm-PCR of CDR3 regions and iRepertoire HTBI primers were used to build TCR beta libraries. TCRdb ran MiXCR on the multiplex PCR reads and lists one entry per CDR3 protein. Of fewer than 550,000 distinct CDR3 sequences in the sample, 20% to 25% were seen once. For this clonotype: Its antigen is as yet unknown.

The CDR3 has 12 residues. The junction had 3 bases not matched to a gene; V was cut back by 7 bases and J by 5 bases. From germline, CDR1 is LNHDA and CDR2 SQIVND (reference sequence). Indicated time point: persistent/refractory GD, antithyroid drugs over 5 years with positive TRAb. Scientists built the TCR library using RNA that was extracted from PBMCs. EDTA tubes received around 9 milliliters of drawn peripheral blood. The clonotype was recovered from a female donor with Graves disease. This rearrangement joins TRBV19 to TRBJ1-1; 8 nucleotides line up with TRBD1. This material consisted of peripheral blood mononuclear cells (PBMCs), taken when the disease was refractory, from a patient treated with antithyroid drugs. As DNA, the CDR3 is TGTGCCAGTACCAGGGGGCAGACTGAAGCTTTCTTT. Translating it yields CASTRGQTEAFF.